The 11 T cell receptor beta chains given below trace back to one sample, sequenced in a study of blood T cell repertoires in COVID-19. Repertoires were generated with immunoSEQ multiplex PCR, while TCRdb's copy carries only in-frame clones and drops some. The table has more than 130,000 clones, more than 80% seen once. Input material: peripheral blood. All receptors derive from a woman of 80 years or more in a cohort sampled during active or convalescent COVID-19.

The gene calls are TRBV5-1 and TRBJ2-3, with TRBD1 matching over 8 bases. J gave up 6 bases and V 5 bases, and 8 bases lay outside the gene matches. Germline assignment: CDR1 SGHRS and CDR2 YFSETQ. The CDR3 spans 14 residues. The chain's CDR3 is CASRQGASSDTQYF. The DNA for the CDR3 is TGCGCCAGCAGGCAGGGGGCGTCTTCTGATACGCAGTATTTT.

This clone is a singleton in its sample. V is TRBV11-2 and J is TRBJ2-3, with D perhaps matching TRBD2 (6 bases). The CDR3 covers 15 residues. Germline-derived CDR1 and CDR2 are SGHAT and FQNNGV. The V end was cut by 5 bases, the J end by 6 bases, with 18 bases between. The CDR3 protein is CASSVRRANGDTQYF. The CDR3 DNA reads TGTGCCAGCAGCGTCCGGAGGGCGAACGGGGATACGCAGTATTTT.

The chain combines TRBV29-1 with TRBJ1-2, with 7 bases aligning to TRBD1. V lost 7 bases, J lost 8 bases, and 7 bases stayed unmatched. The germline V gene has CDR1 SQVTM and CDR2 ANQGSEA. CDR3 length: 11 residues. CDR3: CSATEGAGYTF. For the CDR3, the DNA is TGCAGCGCTACTGAGGGGGCGGGCTACACCTTC.

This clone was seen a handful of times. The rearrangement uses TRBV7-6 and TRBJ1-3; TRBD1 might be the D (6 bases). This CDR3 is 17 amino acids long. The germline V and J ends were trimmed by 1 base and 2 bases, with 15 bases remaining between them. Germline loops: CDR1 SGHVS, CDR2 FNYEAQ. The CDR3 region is CASSLGPRGTTGNTIYF. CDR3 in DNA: TGTGCCAGCAGCTTAGGGCCCCGAGGGACAACTGGAAACACCATATATTTT.

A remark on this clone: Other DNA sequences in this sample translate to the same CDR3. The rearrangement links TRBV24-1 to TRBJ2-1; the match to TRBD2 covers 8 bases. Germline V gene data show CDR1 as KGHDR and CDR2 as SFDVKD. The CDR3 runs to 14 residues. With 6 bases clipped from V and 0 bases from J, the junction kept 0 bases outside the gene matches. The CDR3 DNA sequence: TGTGCCACCAGTAGCGGGGGCTCCTACAATGAGCAGTTCTTC. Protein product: CATSSGGSYNEQFF.

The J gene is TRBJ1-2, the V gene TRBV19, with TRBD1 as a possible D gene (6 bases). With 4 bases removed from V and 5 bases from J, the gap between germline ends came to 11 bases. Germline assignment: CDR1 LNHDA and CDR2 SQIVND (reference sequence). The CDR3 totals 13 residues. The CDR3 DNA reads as TGTGCCAGTAGTACGGGACAACGTTATGGCTACACCTTC. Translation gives CASSTGQRYGYTF.

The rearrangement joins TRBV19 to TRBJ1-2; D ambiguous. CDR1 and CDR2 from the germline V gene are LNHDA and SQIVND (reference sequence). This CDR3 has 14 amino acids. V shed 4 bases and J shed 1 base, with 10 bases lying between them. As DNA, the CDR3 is TGTGCCAGTAGTAGAAAGTCAGTTAACTATGGCTACACCTTC. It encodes CASSRKSVNYGYTF.

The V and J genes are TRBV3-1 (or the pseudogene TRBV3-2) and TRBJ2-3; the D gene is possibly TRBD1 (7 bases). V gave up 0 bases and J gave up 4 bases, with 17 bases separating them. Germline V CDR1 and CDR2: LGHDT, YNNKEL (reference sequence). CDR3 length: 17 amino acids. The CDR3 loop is CASSQDWRQGGSDTQYF. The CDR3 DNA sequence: TGTGCCAGCAGCCAAGATTGGAGACAGGGAGGATCAGATACGCAGTATTTT.

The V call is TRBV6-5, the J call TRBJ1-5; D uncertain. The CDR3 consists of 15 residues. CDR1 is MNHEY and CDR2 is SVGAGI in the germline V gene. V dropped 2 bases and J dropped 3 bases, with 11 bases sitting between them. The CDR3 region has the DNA TGTGCCAGCAGTTACCCAAGGACTCTCAATCAGCCCCAGCATTTT. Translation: CASSYPRTLNQPQHF.

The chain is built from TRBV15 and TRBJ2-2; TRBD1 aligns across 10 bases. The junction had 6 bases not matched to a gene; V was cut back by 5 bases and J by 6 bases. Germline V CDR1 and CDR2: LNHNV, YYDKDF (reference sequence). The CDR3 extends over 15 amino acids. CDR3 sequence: CATSSDRGLAGELFF. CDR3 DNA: TGTGCCACCAGCTCCGACAGGGGGCTCGCCGGGGAGCTGTTTTTT.

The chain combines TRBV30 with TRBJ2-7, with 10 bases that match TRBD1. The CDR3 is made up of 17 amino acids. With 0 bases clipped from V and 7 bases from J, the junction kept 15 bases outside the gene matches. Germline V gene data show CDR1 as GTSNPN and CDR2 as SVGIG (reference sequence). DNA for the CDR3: TGTGCCTGGAGTGTGACCCCCATAAGACAGGGGGCGCGGGAGCAGTACGTC. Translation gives CAWSVTPIRQGAREQYV.